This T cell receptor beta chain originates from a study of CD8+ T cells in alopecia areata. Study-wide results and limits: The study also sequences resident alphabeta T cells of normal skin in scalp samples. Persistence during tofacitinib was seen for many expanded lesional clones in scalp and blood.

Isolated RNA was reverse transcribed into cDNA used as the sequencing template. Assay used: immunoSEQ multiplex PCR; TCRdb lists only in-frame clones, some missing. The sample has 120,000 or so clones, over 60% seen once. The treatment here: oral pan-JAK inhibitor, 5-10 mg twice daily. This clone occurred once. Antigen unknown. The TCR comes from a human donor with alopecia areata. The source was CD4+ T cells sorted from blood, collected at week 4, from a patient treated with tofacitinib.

This CDR3 reads CASSPSGGDTQYF. CDR3 DNA: TGTGCCAGCAGCCCCTCAGGGGGAGATACGCAGTATTTT. This rearrangement joins TRBV5-6 to TRBJ2-3, with TRBD1 matching 7 bases. The CDR3 totals 13 residues. Per the germline V gene, CDR1 is SGHDT and CDR2 is YYEEEE. V lost 4 bases to trimming and J lost 5 bases; unmatched junction nucleotides: 4. Filled out from reference TRBV5-6 and TRBJ2-3, the complete variable domain reads DAGVTQSPTHLIKTRGQQVTLRCSPKSGHDTVSWYQQALGQGPQFIFQYYEEEERQRGNFPDRFSGHQFPNYSSELNVNALLLGDSALYLCASSPSGGDTQYFGPGTRLTVL.